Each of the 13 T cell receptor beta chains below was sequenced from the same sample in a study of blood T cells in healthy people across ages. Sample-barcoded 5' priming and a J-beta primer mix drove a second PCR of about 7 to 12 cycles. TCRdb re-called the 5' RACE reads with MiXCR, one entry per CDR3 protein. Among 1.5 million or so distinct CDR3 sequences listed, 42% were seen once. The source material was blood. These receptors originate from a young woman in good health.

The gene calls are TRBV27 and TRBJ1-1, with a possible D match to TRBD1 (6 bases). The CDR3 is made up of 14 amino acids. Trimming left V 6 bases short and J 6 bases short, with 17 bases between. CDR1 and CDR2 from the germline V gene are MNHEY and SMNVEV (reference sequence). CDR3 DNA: TGTGCCAGCAGCCCCCGGGGCAGGGGTGCTGAAGCTTTCTTT. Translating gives CASSPRGRGAEAFF.

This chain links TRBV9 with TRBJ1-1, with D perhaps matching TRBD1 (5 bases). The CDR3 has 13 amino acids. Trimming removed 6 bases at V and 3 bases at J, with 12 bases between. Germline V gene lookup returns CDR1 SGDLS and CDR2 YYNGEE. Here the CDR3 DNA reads TGTGCCAGCACCAGGGCCTTGGACACTGAAGCTTTCTTT. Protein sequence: CASTRALDTEAFF.

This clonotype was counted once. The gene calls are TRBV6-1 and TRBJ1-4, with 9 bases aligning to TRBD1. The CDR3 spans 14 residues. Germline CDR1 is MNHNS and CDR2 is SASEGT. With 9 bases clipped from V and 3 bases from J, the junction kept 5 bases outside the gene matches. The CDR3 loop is CASEQGAANEKLFF. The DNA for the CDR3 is TGTGCCAGTGAACAGGGGGCAGCTAATGAAAAACTGTTTTTT.

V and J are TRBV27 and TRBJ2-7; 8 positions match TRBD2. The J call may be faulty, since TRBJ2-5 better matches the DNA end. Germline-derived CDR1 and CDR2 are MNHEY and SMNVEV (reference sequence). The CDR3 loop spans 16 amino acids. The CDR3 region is CASSPIYRGGRETQYF. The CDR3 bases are TGTGCCAGCAGTCCCATCTACCGGGGGGGCCGGGAGACCCAGTACTTC.

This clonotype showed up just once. The CDR3 DNA sequence: TGCAGTGCTAGCCACGTGGGCCAGGGGCCCCAGCATTTT. Protein: CSASHVGQGPQHF. The chain employs TRBV20-1 and TRBJ1-5; perhaps TRBD1 as D (5 bases). CDR1 is DFQATT and CDR2 is SNEGSKA in the germline V gene (reference sequence). CDR3 size: 13 residues. V was pared by 3 bases and J by 9 bases, with 15 bases between.

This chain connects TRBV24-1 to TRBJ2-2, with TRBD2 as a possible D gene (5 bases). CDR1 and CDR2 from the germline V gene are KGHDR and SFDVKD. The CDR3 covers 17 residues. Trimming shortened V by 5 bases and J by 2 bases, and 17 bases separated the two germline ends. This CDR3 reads CATSGTLGGSNTGELFF. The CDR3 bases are TGTGCCACCAGTGGCACCCTAGGAGGATCCAACACCGGGGAGCTGTTTTTT.

CDR3 nucleotide sequence: TGTGCCAGCAGCTTAGGGGACACCCCATTTTACGAGCAGTACTTC. It yields the protein CASSLGDTPFYEQYF. The rearrangement links TRBV7-9 to TRBJ2-7, with a tentative D call TRBD1 (6 bases). CDR1 is SEHNR, CDR2 FQNEAQ, per germline (reference sequence). V was pared by 1 base and J by 4 bases, with 14 bases between. CDR3 length equals 15 residues. Combining the CDR3 with reference TRBV7-9 and TRBJ2-7 gives the whole variable domain DTGVSQNPRHKITKRGQNVTFRCDPISEHNRLYWYRQTLGQGPEFLTYFQNEAQLEKSRLLSDRFSAERPKGSFSTLEIQRTEQGDSAMYLCASSLGDTPFYEQYFGPGTRLTVT.

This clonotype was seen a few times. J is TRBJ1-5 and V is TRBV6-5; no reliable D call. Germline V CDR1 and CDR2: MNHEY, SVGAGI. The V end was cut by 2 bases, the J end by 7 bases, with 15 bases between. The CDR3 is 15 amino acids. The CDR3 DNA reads TGTGCCAGCAGTTACGTGCGGAAGGGTGGACAGCCCCAGCATTTT. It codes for CASSYVRKGGQPQHF.

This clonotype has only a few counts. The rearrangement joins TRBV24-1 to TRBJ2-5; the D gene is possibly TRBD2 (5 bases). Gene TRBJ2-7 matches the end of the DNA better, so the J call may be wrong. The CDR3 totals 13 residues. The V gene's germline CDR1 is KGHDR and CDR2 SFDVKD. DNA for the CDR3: TGTGCCACCAGTGATTTGGGTAGCGACGAGCAGTACTTC. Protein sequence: CATSDLGSDEQYF.

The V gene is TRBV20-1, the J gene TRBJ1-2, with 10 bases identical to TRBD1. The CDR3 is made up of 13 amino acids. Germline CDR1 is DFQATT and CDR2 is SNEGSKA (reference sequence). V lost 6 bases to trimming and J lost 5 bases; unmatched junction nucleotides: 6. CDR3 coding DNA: TGCAGTGCGACAGGGGGCGGTGGTTATGGCTACACCTTC. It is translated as CSATGGGGYGYTF.

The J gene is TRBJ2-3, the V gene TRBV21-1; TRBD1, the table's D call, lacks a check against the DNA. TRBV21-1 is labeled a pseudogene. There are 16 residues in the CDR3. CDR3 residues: CASSKGTQGLTDTRYF. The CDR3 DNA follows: TGTGCCAGCAGTAAAGGAACACAGGGCCTCACAGATACGCGGTATTTT.

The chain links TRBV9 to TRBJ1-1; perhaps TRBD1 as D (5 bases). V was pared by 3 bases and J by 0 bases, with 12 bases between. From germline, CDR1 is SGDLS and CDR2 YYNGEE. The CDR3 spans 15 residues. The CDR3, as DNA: TGTGCCAGCAGCGCAAGACAGCTTATGAACACTGAAGCTTTCTTT. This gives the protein CASSARQLMNTEAFF.

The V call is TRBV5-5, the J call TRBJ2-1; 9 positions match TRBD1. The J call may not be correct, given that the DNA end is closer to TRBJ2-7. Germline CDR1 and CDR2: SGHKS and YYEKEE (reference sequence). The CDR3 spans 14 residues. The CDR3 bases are TGTGCCAGCAGCACGGACAGGGGCTACAATGAGCAGTACTTC. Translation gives CASSTDRGYNEQYF.